Sequencing of this T cell receptor beta chain was carried out in a study of identical twins. Study-level points and caveats: Zero-insertion analyses were open to partial confounding by invariant MAIT and iNKT cells.

In the case of this clonotype: Its matching antigen is unknown.

TCRdb used MiXCR to reprocess the 5' RACE reads, holding one entry per CDR3 protein. The sample lists 420,000 or so distinct CDR3 sequences, about a fifth occurring once. The CDR3 runs 14 residues. Losses at the gene ends were 6 bases for V and 2 bases for J; bases not matched to a gene: 6. The germline gives CDR1 DFQATT, CDR2 SNEGSKA (reference sequence). The V gene is TRBV20-1, the J gene TRBJ1-4; 7 bases are a match to TRBD1. The TCR sequence derives from a man aged 45-65 years in good health. The sequencing sample was made of naive T cells sorted from blood. This CDR3 reads CSATQGSTNEKLFF. CDR3 DNA: TGCAGTGCGACACAGGGGTCTACTAATGAAAAACTGTTTTTT.